The clone carrying this TCR beta chain was recorded a few times. Its antigen is unknown. Sequencing libraries of naive CD8 cells derived from roughly 18,000 to 920,000 sorted cells with 10%, 30% or 50% RNA. The sample belongs to a study of molecular identifiers for immune sequencing clone quantification. TCRdb redid the calling of the PCR reads with MiXCR, one entry per CDR3 protein. The sample shows tens of thousands of distinct CDR3 sequences, around a quarter of them seen only once. Germline V gene data show CDR1 as SGDLS and CDR2 as YYNGEE. The CDR3 spans 14 residues. Trimming stripped 0 bases from V and 10 bases from J, with 14 bases between. Study outcomes and limitations: The study reportedly detected spiked Jurkat TCR RNA from one cell among around 1 million naive cells.

Input material: naive CD8+ T cells from blood, with Jurkat cell RNA spiked in. Described subset: FACS-sorted CD8+CD4-CCR7+CD45RA+ naive T cells. The V and J genes are TRBV9 and TRBJ2-1; D is tentatively TRBD1 or TRBD2 (5 bases each). The sequence derives from a human donor in good health. Some libraries in this study had Jurkat cell RNA spiked in. CDR3 amino acids: CASSVGDQLGEQFF. CDR3 bases: TGTGCCAGCAGCGTAGGGGACCAACTCGGGGAGCAGTTCTTC. Full variable domain (outside the CDR3, taken from reference TRBV9 and TRBJ2-1): DSGVTQTPKHLITATGQRVTLRCSPRSGDLSVYWYQQSLDQGLQFLIQYYNGEERAKGNILERFSAQQFPDLHSELNLSSLELGDSALYFCASSVGDQLGEQFFGPGTRLTVL.